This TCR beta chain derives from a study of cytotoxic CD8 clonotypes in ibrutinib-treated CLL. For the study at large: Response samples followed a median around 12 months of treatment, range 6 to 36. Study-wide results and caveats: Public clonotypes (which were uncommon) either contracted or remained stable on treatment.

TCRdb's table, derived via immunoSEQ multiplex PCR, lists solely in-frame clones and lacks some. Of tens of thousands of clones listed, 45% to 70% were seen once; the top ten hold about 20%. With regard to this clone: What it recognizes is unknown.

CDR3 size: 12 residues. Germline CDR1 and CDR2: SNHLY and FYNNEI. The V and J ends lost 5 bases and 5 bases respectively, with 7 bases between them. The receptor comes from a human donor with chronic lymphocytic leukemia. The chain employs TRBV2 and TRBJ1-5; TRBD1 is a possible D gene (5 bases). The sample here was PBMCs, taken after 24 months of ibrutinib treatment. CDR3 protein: CASSWGDQPQHF. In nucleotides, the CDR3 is TGTGCCAGCAGTTGGGGGGATCAGCCCCAGCATTTT.